The 22 T cell receptor beta chains presented below share a single source sample, sequenced in a study of T cells in Graves' hyperthyroidism and ophthalmopathy. RNA transcripts gave rise to amplified TCR beta CDR3 regions. During a first-round RT-PCR of the TCR CDR3, the HTBI primer set was used. TCRdb reprocessed the multiplex PCR reads via MiXCR and lists one record per CDR3 protein. The sample holds approximately 330,000 distinct CDR3 sequences, around 20% seen once. The specimen was blood. Receptor source: a woman aged 50 to 60 with Graves' hyperthyroidism.

This clonotype was observed at least ten times. The chain employs TRBV11-3 and TRBJ2-1, with unresolved D. Between the trimmed V and J ends, which lost 4 bases and 7 bases, there was a span of 8 bases. CDR3 length: 12 residues. Looked up from germline, CDR1 is SGHNT and CDR2 is YENEEA. In DNA form, the CDR3 reads TGTGCCAGCAGCTCGGCGATTAATGAGCAGTTCTTC. This gives the protein CASSSAINEQFF.

In this sample, this clonotype turned up many times. The chain uses TRBV12-3 or TRBV12-4 and TRBJ2-1, with D perhaps assigned TRBD1 or TRBD2 (5 bases each). Trimming shortened V by 8 bases and J by 2 bases, and 10 bases separated the two germline ends. This CDR3 has 13 residues. DNA of the CDR3: TGTGCCAGCGAGGGACGGACCTACAATGAGCAGTTCTTC. Protein sequence: CASEGRTYNEQFF.

The CDR3 protein is CAIRSGTSGGEAYEQYF. Written as DNA, the CDR3 is TGTGCCATCAGGTCAGGGACTAGCGGGGGAGAAGCCTACGAGCAGTACTTC. V usage is TRBV10-3 and J usage is TRBJ2-7; 14 bases line up with TRBD2. Germline V lookup: CDR1 ENHRY, CDR2 SYGVKD. This CDR3 has 17 amino acids. J lost 2 bases, V lost 6 bases, and 9 bases had no gene match.

This clonotype was found many times. The chain links TRBV10-2 to TRBJ1-1; D unclear. The V and J ends lost 4 bases and 6 bases respectively, with 9 bases between them. Per germline, CDR1 WSHSY and CDR2 SAAADI. CDR3 length equals 12 residues. In DNA form, the CDR3 reads TGCGCCAGCAGTGTCAGGCATGCTGAAGCTTTCTTT. Translated, it gives CASSVRHAEAFF.

This clonotype was seen a handful of times. The rearrangement links TRBV5-6 to TRBJ1-3; D is undetermined. CDR1 is SGHDT, CDR2 YYEEEE, per germline. Trimming removed 0 bases at V and 0 bases at J, with 13 bases between. The CDR3 length is 17 residues. CDR3 DNA: TGTGCCAGCAGCTTGGCCAGCCTGGCCTTCTCTGGAAACACCATATATTTT. This sequence encodes CASSLASLAFSGNTIYF.

This clonotype was counted at least ten times. The chain couples TRBV20-1 to TRBJ2-5, with D possibly being TRBD2 (6 bases). The CDR3 contains 13 residues. V lost 2 bases and J 4 bases, leaving 11 bases between the germline ends. CDR1 and CDR2 (germline): DFQATT, SNEGSKA (reference sequence). CDR3 sequence reads: CSARLVGGETQYF. The CDR3 bases are TGCAGTGCTAGATTGGTGGGAGGAGAGACCCAGTACTTC.

Many counts were recorded for this clonotype. The rearrangement joins TRBV2 to TRBJ2-6; D gene ambiguous. There are 15 residues in the CDR3. Deletions cut 2 bases from V and 0 bases from J, with 5 bases between. Germline-derived CDR1 and CDR2 are SNHLY and FYNNEI. CDR3 protein: CASSELISGANVLTF. The CDR3 region has the DNA TGTGCCAGCAGTGAACTGATCTCTGGGGCCAACGTCCTGACTTTC.

Only a few counts were recorded for this clonotype. The chain is built from TRBV12-5 and TRBJ2-2; TRBD1 is a possible D gene (6 bases). The CDR3 extends over 15 amino acids. The germline V gene has CDR1 LGHNT and CDR2 FRNRAP. V lost 0 bases and J 7 bases, leaving 12 bases between the germline ends. The CDR3 here is CASGLVQGGGGELFF. The CDR3, as DNA: TGTGCTAGTGGTTTGGTACAGGGCGGCGGCGGGGAGCTGTTTTTT. Together with reference TRBV12-5 and TRBJ2-2, the CDR3 gives the full variable domain: DARVTQTPRHKVTEMGQEVTMRCQPILGHNTVFWYRQTMMQGLELLAYFRNRAPLDDSGMPKDRFSAEMPDATLATLKIQPSEPRDSAVYFCASGLVQGGGGELFFGEGSRLTVL.

Only a few counts were recorded for this clonotype. Since a much larger clone is just one base distant, this may be a read error. The chain is built from TRBV12-3 or TRBV12-4 and TRBJ2-2, with TRBD2 matching 9 bases. The CDR3 extends over 20 amino acids. The trim removed 3 bases at V and 4 bases at J, leaving 18 bases unmatched. The CDR3 DNA reads as TGTGCCAGCAGTTTTTTTCCGAGTTTAGCGGGAGAGTCGAGCACCGGGGAGCTGTTTTTT. Translating it yields CASSFFPSLAGESSTGELFF.

This clonotype was seen just once. The rearrangement joins TRBV20-1 to TRBJ2-7, with TRBD2 matching 12 bases. Germline CDR1 DFQATT, CDR2 SNEGSKA (reference sequence). The J segment lost 6 bases and the V segment lost 1 base, leaving 10 bases of the junction unmatched. The CDR3 is 16 amino acids. The CDR3 protein is CSARVLAGGSRSEQYF. CDR3 bases: TGCAGTGCTAGAGTGCTAGCGGGAGGGTCGAGGAGCGAGCAGTACTTC.

The chain joins TRBV11-3 to TRBJ2-2; TRBD2 might be the D (5 bases). Germline CDR1 reads SGHNT; CDR2 reads YENEEA. The V end was cut by 0 bases, the J end by 6 bases, with 11 bases between. The CDR3 is 15 residues long. CDR3 coding DNA: TGTGCCAGCAGCTTAGAGGTTAGCGCGGCCGGGGAGCTGTTTTTT. As protein: CASSLEVSAAGELFF.

V usage is TRBV3-1 and J usage is TRBJ1-6; D unresolved. The CDR3 totals 15 residues. V lost 4 bases, J lost 0 bases, and 7 bases lay in between. Germline CDR1 LGHDT, CDR2 YNNKEL (reference sequence). The CDR3, as DNA: TGTGCCAGCAGCCTGGGAAGCTCCTATAATTCACCCCTCCACTTT. Translating it yields CASSLGSSYNSPLHF.

This clonotype was seen many times. V usage is TRBV6-2 or TRBV6-3 and J usage is TRBJ1-1; 11 bases are a match to TRBD1. The V gene end was trimmed by 5 bases and the J gene end by 5 bases; junction bases not matched to a gene: 7. The CDR3 contains 15 residues. The germline V gene has CDR1 MNHEY and CDR2 SVGEGT. CDR3 in amino acids: CASSTAGTGGTEAFF. The CDR3 bases are TGTGCCAGCAGTACTGCCGGGACAGGGGGAACTGAAGCTTTCTTT.

V gene TRBV5-4 combines with J gene TRBJ2-7, with D possibly called TRBD1 or TRBD2 (6 bases each). V lost 4 bases and J 9 bases, leaving 17 bases between the germline ends. The germline V gene encodes CDR1 SGHNT and CDR2 YYREEE (reference sequence). The CDR3 has 13 residues. For the CDR3, the DNA is TGTGCCAGCAGCCTCCGAGGGGGGATAGGGCAGTACTTC. Translation gives CASSLRGGIGQYF.

The rearrangement uses TRBV10-2 and TRBJ2-7, with D tentatively TRBD1 (6 bases). Germline V gene lookup returns CDR1 WSHSY and CDR2 SAAADI. CDR3 length: 12 residues. V dropped 8 bases and J dropped 3 bases, with 11 bases sitting between them. The CDR3 is CASGNRDYEQYF. Here the CDR3 DNA reads TGCGCCAGCGGGAACAGGGACTACGAGCAGTACTTC.

This clonotype was observed at least ten times. V gene TRBV5-5 combines with J gene TRBJ2-4; the match to TRBD2 covers 12 bases. This CDR3 is 19 amino acids long. CDR1 SGHKS and CDR2 YYEKEE come from the germline V gene (reference sequence). J gave up 2 bases and V 7 bases, and 16 bases lay outside the gene matches. CDR3 nucleotides: TGTGCCAGCGAAACCGAAGCTCCGGGACTAGCGGGTACCAAAAACATTCAGTACTTC. Amino acid sequence: CASETEAPGLAGTKNIQYF. Combining the CDR3 with reference TRBV5-5 and TRBJ2-4 gives the whole variable domain DAGVTQSPTHLIKTRGQQVTLRCSPISGHKSVSWYQQVLGQGPQFIFQYYEKEERGRGNFPDRFSARQFPNYSSELNVNALLLGDSALYLCASETEAPGLAGTKNIQYFGAGTRLSVL.

The V and J genes are TRBV28 and TRBJ1-4; D is unresolved. Between the trimmed V and J ends, which lost 5 bases and 8 bases, there was a span of 15 bases. The CDR3 length is 14 residues. The germline gives CDR1 MDHEN, CDR2 SYDVKM. CDR3 residues: CASSQDPGWEKLFF. The DNA of the CDR3 is TGTGCCAGCAGTCAAGACCCGGGTTGGGAAAAACTGTTTTTT.

V is TRBV12-3 or TRBV12-4 and J is TRBJ1-2; D not resolved. The V end lost 7 bases, the J end lost 4 bases, and 13 bases lay between the germline ends. The CDR3 sequence is 13 residues long. The CDR3 here is CASTAGLFYGYTF. The CDR3 DNA is TGTGCCAGCACCGCGGGCCTCTTCTATGGCTACACCTTC.

This clonotype has just a few counts. The V call is TRBV7-2, the J call TRBJ2-1, with TRBD2 matching 15 bases. This CDR3 has 15 amino acids. From germline, CDR1 is SGHTA and CDR2 FQGNSA. Trimming took 5 bases from V and 8 from J; bases not matched to a gene: 4. CDR3 in amino acids: CASSRTSGGVYEQFF. The CDR3 bases are TGTGCCAGCAGCAGGACTAGCGGGGGGGTATATGAGCAGTTCTTC.

CDR3 in DNA: TGTGCCAGCAGCCAAGAACTAGCGCGAAACATTCAGTACTTC. Protein product: CASSQELARNIQYF. The chain couples TRBV4-2 to TRBJ2-4; 7 bases match TRBD2. Per the germline V gene, CDR1 is LGHNA and CDR2 is YNFKEQ. Losses at the gene ends were 0 bases for V and 6 bases for J; bases not matched to a gene: 2. This CDR3 is 14 amino acids long.

The chain links TRBV10-2 to TRBJ2-7; 7 bases fit TRBD1. J lost 0 bases, V lost 3 bases, and 2 bases had no gene match. The CDR3 runs to 14 residues. The germline gives CDR1 WSHSY, CDR2 SAAADI. CDR3 nucleotide sequence: TGCGCCAGCAGTGATTGGGACAGCTCCTACGAGCAGTACTTC. Amino acids: CASSDWDSSYEQYF.

In this sample, this clonotype turned up many times. The CDR3 DNA follows: TGTGCCAGCTCACCACCGGGTCCTAGGGAGCAGTACTTC. The encoded protein is CASSPPGPREQYF. The V call is TRBV18, the J call TRBJ2-7; no clear D. Looked up from germline, CDR1 is KGHSH and CDR2 is LQKENI. The ends were cut back, 0 bases at V and 7 bases at J, with 10 bases in the middle. This CDR3 contains 13 residues.